These 21 T cell receptor beta chains originate from one sample sequenced in a study of cytomegalovirus exposure and HLA in healthy donors. 13 Jbeta primers and 60 Vbeta primers were used for the PCR. Method: immunoSEQ multiplex PCR; TCRdb's copy keeps in-frame clones and lacks some. The repertoire table contains 75,000 to 95,000 clones. What was sequenced was PBMCs. These receptor sequences come from an older woman in good health and CMV-seronegative.

The chain carries TRBV2 and TRBJ2-3, with D tentatively TRBD2 (5 bases). This CDR3 contains 15 residues. The germline gives CDR1 SNHLY, CDR2 FYNNEI. Trimming left V 7 bases short and J 0 bases short, with 14 bases between. The CDR3 here is CASILRAASTDTQYF. DNA for the CDR3: TGTGCCAGCATCTTGCGGGCAGCCAGCACAGATACGCAGTATTTT.

The rearrangement links TRBV7-2 to TRBJ1-2; 8 bases agree with TRBD1. V shed 6 bases, J shed 4 bases, and the junction held 7 bases outside the gene matches. In germline, CDR1 is SGHTA, CDR2 FQGNSA. The CDR3 contains 14 residues. The CDR3 sequence is CASSLGQGGYGYTF. The CDR3 DNA is TGTGCCAGCAGTCTAGGACAGGGAGGCTATGGCTACACCTTC.

The genes are TRBV5-1 and TRBJ2-1; 13 bases are a match to TRBD2. Unmatched junction bases numbered 5, after V lost 2 bases and J lost 3 bases. This CDR3 is built from 17 residues. Germline V lookup: CDR1 SGHRS, CDR2 YFSETQ. The CDR3 nucleotides are TGCGCCAGCAGCTTTTTAGGACTAGCGGGAGTCTACAATGAGCAGTTCTTC. As protein: CASSFLGLAGVYNEQFF.

The V call is TRBV4-2, the J call TRBJ2-7; 8 bases are a match to TRBD2. The CDR3 is 16 amino acids. V shed 0 bases and J 7 bases; nucleotides not matched to a gene: 11. In germline, CDR1 is LGHNA, CDR2 YNFKEQ. The CDR3, as DNA: TGTGCCAGCAGCCAAGATTTGACTAGCGTTGGGAGAGAGCAGTACTTC. This encodes CASSQDLTSVGREQYF.

The chain has TRBV19 and TRBJ2-5; D might be TRBD2 (7 bases). The V end was cut by 6 bases, the J end by 6 bases, with 17 bases between. Germline CDR1 reads LNHDA; CDR2 reads SQIVND (reference sequence). This CDR3 has 14 amino acids. CDR3 residues: CASRGAGAGKTQYF. CDR3 DNA: TGTGCCAGTAGGGGGGCGGGGGCAGGAAAGACCCAGTACTTC.

The rearrangement joins TRBV11-2 to TRBJ2-3, with 10 bases fitting TRBD2. The CDR3 contains 16 residues. V lost 6 bases and J lost 4; bases outside the gene matches: 10. The germline V gene encodes CDR1 SGHAT and CDR2 FQNNGV. The CDR3 sequence: CASSIAGGVLADTQYF. The CDR3 DNA is TGTGCCAGCAGTATAGCGGGGGGAGTATTAGCAGATACGCAGTATTTT.

This chain links TRBV6-1 with TRBJ1-5, with TRBD1 matching 10 bases. The germline V gene has CDR1 MNHNS and CDR2 SASEGT. The CDR3 runs 15 residues. The V gene end was trimmed by 5 bases and the J gene end by 3 bases; junction bases not matched to a gene: 4. This CDR3 is CASSRQGAPNQPQHF. The CDR3 coding sequence is TGTGCCAGCAGTCGACAGGGGGCCCCCAATCAGCCCCAGCATTTT.

V and J are TRBV7-9 and TRBJ2-3; 11 nucleotides match TRBD2. The length of the CDR3 is 15 residues. Trimming at V came to 4 bases and at J to 3 bases, leaving 3 bases not matched to a gene. Germline CDR1 is SEHNR and CDR2 is FQNEAQ (reference sequence). This CDR3 reads CASSSIAGGTDTQYF. DNA of the CDR3: TGTGCCAGCAGCTCCATAGCGGGAGGGACAGATACGCAGTATTTT.

This chain links TRBV2 with TRBJ2-7; TRBD2 agrees at 10 bases. The CDR3 has 15 amino acids. Germline assignment: CDR1 SNHLY and CDR2 FYNNEI. J lost 5 bases, V lost 1 base, and 5 bases had no gene match. The CDR3 protein is CASSEGDSGRNEQYF. DNA of the CDR3: TGTGCCAGCAGTGAAGGCGATAGCGGGAGGAACGAGCAGTACTTC.

V gene TRBV2 combines with J gene TRBJ2-1; 10 bases agree with TRBD2. With V trimmed by 8 bases and J by 0 bases, 7 bases remained unmatched. CDR1 and CDR2 (germline): SNHLY, FYNNEI. The CDR3 runs 16 residues. The CDR3 region has the DNA TGTGCCAGCCCCGGGGCTAGCGGGAGCTCCTACAATGAGCAGTTCTTC. Amino acid sequence: CASPGASGSSYNEQFF.

The chain employs TRBV7-2 and TRBJ1-2, with TRBD1 identical over 10 bases. Per germline, CDR1 SGHTA and CDR2 FQGNSA. There are 14 residues in the CDR3. The V segment lost 5 bases and the J segment 7 bases; nucleotides outside the gene matches: 7. CDR3 in amino acids: CASSPLRDRGGYTF. In DNA, the CDR3 is TGTGCCAGCAGCCCTCTCCGGGACAGGGGTGGCTACACCTTC.

This chain connects TRBV7-9 to TRBJ1-4; 9 bases map to TRBD1. CDR1 SEHNR and CDR2 FQNEAQ come from the germline V gene (reference sequence). The CDR3 runs to 15 residues. The ends lost 4 bases at V and 8 bases at J; junction bases unmatched: 8. In DNA form, the CDR3 reads TGTGCCAGCAGCTCCTTGGGACAGGGACTCGAAAAACTGTTTTTT. It translates to CASSSLGQGLEKLFF.

The chain combines TRBV18 with TRBJ2-1, with D unresolved. The CDR3 is 14 amino acids. Germline CDR1 KGHSH, CDR2 LQKENI. V was cut by 2 bases and J by 4 bases, with 9 bases left in between. The CDR3 sequence: CASSPNSGYNEQFF. For the CDR3, the DNA is TGTGCCAGCTCACCAAATTCGGGTTACAATGAGCAGTTCTTC.

This chain links TRBV28 with TRBJ2-5; 8 bases are shared with TRBD2. Matching the DNA end better, TRBJ2-7 makes the J call doubtful. In germline, CDR1 is MDHEN, CDR2 SYDVKM. CDR3 length: 13 amino acids. The CDR3 DNA follows: TGTGCCAGCGCAACTAGCGGACCGTACGAGCAGTACTTC. This encodes CASATSGPYEQYF.

This rearrangement joins TRBV6-5 to TRBJ1-4; D is possibly TRBD1 (6 bases). The CDR3 totals 15 residues. The V and J ends lost 0 bases and 8 bases respectively, with 13 bases between them. In germline, CDR1 is MNHEY, CDR2 SVGAGI. The CDR3 protein is CASSYSGAGAEKLFF. As DNA, the CDR3 is TGTGCCAGCAGTTACTCGGGGGCAGGGGCGGAAAAACTGTTTTTT.

This chain links TRBV18 with TRBJ2-6, with a tentative D call TRBD1 (6 bases). Trimming took off 3 bases at V and 2 bases at J, with 8 bases between the two ends. The CDR3 is made up of 15 amino acids. CDR1 is KGHSH, CDR2 LQKENI, per germline. CDR3 protein: CASSPTGTGANVLTF. In DNA form, the CDR3 reads TGTGCCAGCTCACCCACAGGGACTGGGGCCAACGTCCTGACTTTC.

The chain is built from TRBV7-9 and TRBJ2-7; a weak D match, TRBD2 (5 bases). CDR1 SEHNR and CDR2 FQNEAQ come from the germline V gene (reference sequence). The CDR3 covers 15 residues. V was pared by 6 bases and J by 0 bases, with 15 bases between. The CDR3 is CASSPLRENSYEQYF. The DNA of the CDR3 is TGTGCCAGCAGTCCTTTAAGGGAGAACTCCTACGAGCAGTACTTC.

The J gene is TRBJ1-5, the V gene TRBV28; weak D call: TRBD1 (5 bases). Looked up from germline, CDR1 is MDHEN and CDR2 is SYDVKM. The V end lost 8 bases, the J end lost 2 bases, and 16 bases lay between the germline ends. There are 15 residues in the CDR3. CDR3 in amino acids: CASLLEGRGNQPQHF. In DNA form, the CDR3 reads TGTGCCAGCCTCTTGGAGGGGCGTGGCAATCAGCCCCAGCATTTT.

The chain combines TRBV19 with TRBJ1-1; D gene uncertain. From germline, CDR1 is LNHDA and CDR2 SQIVND (reference sequence). The V and J ends lost 3 bases and 1 base respectively, with 9 bases between them. There are 14 residues in the CDR3. The CDR3 region has the DNA TGTGCCAGTAGTATCATCGGTCGGAACACTGAAGCTTTCTTT. It translates to CASSIIGRNTEAFF.

The chain links TRBV9 to TRBJ2-2; 7 bases fit TRBD1. The CDR3 totals 16 residues. V lost 4 bases and J lost 4; bases outside the gene matches: 10. The V gene's germline CDR1 is SGDLS and CDR2 YYNGEE. This CDR3 reads CASSPRTGSGTGELFF. The CDR3 nucleotides are TGTGCCAGCAGCCCGAGGACAGGTTCAGGCACCGGGGAGCTGTTTTTT. The full variable domain, in which reference TRBV9 and TRBJ2-2 provide the parts outside the CDR3, is DSGVTQTPKHLITATGQRVTLRCSPRSGDLSVYWYQQSLDQGLQFLIQYYNGEERAKGNILERFSAQQFPDLHSELNLSSLELGDSALYFCASSPRTGSGTGELFFGEGSRLTVL.

On this clone itself: Its ends do not fully match the called genes, so a read error is possible. The chain has TRBV7-9 and TRBJ1-1; 10 nucleotides match TRBD1. The germline CDR1 and CDR2 sequences are SEHNR and FQNEAQ (reference sequence). This CDR3 contains 15 residues. CDR3 sequence reads: CAGSSDRGPSTEAFF. The DNA for the CDR3 is TGTGCCGGCAGTTCCGACAGGGGGCCCAGCACTGAAGCTTTCTTT.